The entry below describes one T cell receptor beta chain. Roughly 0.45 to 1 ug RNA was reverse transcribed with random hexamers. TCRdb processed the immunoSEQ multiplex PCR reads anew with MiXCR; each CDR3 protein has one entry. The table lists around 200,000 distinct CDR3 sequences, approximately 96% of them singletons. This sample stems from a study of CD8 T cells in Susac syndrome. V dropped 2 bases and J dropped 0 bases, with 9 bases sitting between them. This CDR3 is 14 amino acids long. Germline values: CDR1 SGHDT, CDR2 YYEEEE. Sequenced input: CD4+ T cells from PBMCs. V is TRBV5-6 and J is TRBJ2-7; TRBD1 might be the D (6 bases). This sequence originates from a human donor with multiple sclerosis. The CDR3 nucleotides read TGTGCCAGCAGCTTACAGGGTGACTCCTACGAGCAGTACTTC. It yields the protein CASSLQGDSYEQYF.